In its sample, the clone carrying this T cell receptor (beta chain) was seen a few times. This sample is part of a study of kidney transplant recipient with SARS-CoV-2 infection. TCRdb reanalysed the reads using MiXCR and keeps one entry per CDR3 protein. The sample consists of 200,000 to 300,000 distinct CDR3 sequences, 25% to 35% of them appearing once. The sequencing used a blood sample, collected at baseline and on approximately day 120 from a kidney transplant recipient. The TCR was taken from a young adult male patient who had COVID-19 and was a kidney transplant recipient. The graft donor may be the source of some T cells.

The chain's CDR3 is CASSSRPRTSGGTNTGELFF. The CDR3 DNA is TGTGCCAGCAGTTCACGCCCCAGGACTAGCGGGGGCACGAACACCGGGGAGCTGTTTTTT. The chain is built from TRBV6-5 and TRBJ2-2; 13 nucleotides agree with TRBD2. V dropped 4 bases and J dropped 0; count of bases not matched to a gene: 11. The CDR3 contains 20 residues. CDR1 and CDR2 (germline): MNHEY, SVGAGI.